This is a list of T cell receptor beta chains from one sample in a study of identical twins. TCRdb re-called the 5' RACE reads through MiXCR, storing one row per CDR3 protein. This sample has 400,000 to 500,000 distinct CDR3 sequences; 14% occur once, and the top ten carry approximately 0.98%. The same data also went into a second study, on yellow fever vaccine responses in identical twins.

The sequenced sample consisted of CD4+ T cells sorted from blood. Source of these receptors: a woman aged 18 to 35 in good health. The CDR3 runs from the conserved cysteine through the conserved F or W. D genes are given only for firm matches. Size is omitted from some rows. Given values are once, few, many or a class for expanded clones.

clone_size	v_call	j_call	d_call	cdr3_nt	cdr3_aa
few	TRBV30	TRBJ2-1	.	TGTGCCTGGAGTGTACAACAGTACAATGAGCAGTTCTTC	CAWSVQQYNEQFF
few	TRBV27	TRBJ2-7	.	TGTGCCAGCAGTTTGTTTCCCCCGGGACAAGCCTACGAGCAGTACTTC	CASSLFPPGQAYEQYF
.	TRBV7-2	TRBJ2-3	TRBD2	TGTGCCAGCAGCTCTAGCGGGAGGGCCGGGGATACGCAGTATTTT	CASSSSGRAGDTQYF
.	TRBV12-5	TRBJ2-1	.	TGTGCTAGTGGTTTGATGGGTTCGTACAATGAGCAGTTCTTC	CASGLMGSYNEQFF
few	TRBV20-1	TRBJ1-4	.	TGCAGTGCTGATAGAAGGGGTAATGAAAAACTGTTTTTT	CSADRRGNEKLFF
many	TRBV12-3/TRBV12-4	TRBJ2-3	.	TGTGCCAGCAGTTTGATGGATACGCAGTATTTT	CASSLMDTQYF
.	TRBV7-9	TRBJ1-1	.	TGTGCCAGCAGCTTAGCTCGGGGCTCAGCTTTCTTT	CASSLARGSAFF
many	TRBV4-2	TRBJ2-3	.	TGTGCCAGCAGCCAAGAGGAGGGCAGCGGAACGCAGTATTTT	CASSQEEGSGTQYF
.	TRBV7-3	TRBJ2-2	TRBD1	TGTGCCAGCAGCTTAACTCGGGCAGGGGGCACCGGGGAGCTGTTTTTT	CASSLTRAGGTGELFF
.	TRBV5-1	TRBJ1-5	.	TGCGCCAGCAGCCCGGAGGGGTTCGGGCAGCCCCAGCATTTT	CASSPEGFGQPQHF
few	TRBV7-6	TRBJ2-2	TRBD2	TGTGCCAGCAGTTCCGGACTAGCGGGAGGAAGTGGCACCGGGGAGCTGTTTTTT	CASSSGLAGGSGTGELFF
few	TRBV5-6	TRBJ2-1	TRBD1	TGTGCCAGCAGCCCGACAGGGTTGGATGAGCAGTTCTTC	CASSPTGLDEQFF